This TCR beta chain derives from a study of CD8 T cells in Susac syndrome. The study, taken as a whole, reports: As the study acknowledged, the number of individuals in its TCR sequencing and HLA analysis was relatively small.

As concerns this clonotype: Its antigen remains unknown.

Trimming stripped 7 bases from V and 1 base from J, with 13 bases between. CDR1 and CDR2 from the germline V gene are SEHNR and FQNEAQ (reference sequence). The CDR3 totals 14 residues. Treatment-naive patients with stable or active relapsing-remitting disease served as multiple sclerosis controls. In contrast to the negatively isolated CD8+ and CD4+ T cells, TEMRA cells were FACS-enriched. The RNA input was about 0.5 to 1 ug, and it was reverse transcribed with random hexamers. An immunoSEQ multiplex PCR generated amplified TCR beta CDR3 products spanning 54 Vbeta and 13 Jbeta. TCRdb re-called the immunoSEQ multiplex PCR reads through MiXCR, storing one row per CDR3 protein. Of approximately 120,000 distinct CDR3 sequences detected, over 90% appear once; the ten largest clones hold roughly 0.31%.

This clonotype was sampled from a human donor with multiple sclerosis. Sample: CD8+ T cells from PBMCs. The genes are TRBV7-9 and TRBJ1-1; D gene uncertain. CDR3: CASTAPRENTEAFF. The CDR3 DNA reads TGTGCCAGCACCGCGCCTCGAGAGAACACTGAAGCTTTCTTT.